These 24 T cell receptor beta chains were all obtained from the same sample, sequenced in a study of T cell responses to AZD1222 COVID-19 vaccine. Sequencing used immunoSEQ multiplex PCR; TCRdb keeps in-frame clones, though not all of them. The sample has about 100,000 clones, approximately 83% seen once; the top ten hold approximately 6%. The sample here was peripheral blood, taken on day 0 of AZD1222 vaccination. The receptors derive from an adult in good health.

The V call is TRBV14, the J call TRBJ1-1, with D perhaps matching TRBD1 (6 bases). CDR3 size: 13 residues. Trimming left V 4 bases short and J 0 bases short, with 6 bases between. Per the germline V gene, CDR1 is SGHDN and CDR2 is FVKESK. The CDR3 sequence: CASSRQVNTEAFF. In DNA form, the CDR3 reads TGTGCCAGCAGCCGACAGGTGAACACTGAAGCTTTCTTT.

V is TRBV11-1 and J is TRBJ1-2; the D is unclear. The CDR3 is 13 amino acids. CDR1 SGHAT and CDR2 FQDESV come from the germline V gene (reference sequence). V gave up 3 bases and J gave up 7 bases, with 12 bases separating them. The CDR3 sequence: CASSFSPRAGYTF. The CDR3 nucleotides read TGTGCCAGCAGCTTTTCCCCACGGGCTGGCTACACCTTC. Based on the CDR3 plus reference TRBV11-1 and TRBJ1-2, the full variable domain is EAEVAQSPRYKITEKSQAVAFWCDPISGHATLYWYRQILGQGPELLVQFQDESVVDDSQLPKDRFSAERLKGVDSTLKIQPAELGDSAMYLCASSFSPRAGYTFGSGTRLTVV.

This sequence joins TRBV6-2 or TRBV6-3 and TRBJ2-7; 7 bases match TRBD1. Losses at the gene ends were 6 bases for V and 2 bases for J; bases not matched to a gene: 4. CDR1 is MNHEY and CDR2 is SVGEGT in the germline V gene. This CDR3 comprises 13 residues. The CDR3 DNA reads TGTGCCAGCAGCCCGGGACAGACCTACGAGCAGTACTTC. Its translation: CASSPGQTYEQYF.

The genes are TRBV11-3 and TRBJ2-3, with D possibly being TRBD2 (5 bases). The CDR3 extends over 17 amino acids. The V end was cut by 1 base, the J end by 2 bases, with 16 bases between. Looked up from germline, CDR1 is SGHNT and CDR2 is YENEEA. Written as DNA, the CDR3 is TGTGCCAGCAGCTTAGGTACCAGCGGCCATAACACAGATACGCAGTATTTT. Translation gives CASSLGTSGHNTDTQYF.

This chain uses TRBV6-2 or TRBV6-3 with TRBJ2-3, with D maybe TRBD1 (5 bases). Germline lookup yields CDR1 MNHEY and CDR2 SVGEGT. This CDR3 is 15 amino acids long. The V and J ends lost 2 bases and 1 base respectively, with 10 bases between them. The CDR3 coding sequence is TGTGCCAGCAGTTACGGGCAGGGCGGCACAGATACGCAGTATTTT. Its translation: CASSYGQGGTDTQYF.

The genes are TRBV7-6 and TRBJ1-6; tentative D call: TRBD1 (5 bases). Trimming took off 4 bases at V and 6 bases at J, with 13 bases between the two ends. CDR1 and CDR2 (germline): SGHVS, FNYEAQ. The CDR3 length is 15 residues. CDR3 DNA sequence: TGTGCCAGCAGCTCTAGCAGGGTTCCTAATTCACCCCTCCACTTT. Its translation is CASSSSRVPNSPLHF.

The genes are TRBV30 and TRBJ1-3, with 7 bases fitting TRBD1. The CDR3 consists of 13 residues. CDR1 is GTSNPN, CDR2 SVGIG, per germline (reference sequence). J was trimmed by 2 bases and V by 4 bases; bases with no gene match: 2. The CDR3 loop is CAWNTGAGNTIYF. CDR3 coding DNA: TGTGCCTGGAACACAGGGGCTGGAAACACCATATATTTT.

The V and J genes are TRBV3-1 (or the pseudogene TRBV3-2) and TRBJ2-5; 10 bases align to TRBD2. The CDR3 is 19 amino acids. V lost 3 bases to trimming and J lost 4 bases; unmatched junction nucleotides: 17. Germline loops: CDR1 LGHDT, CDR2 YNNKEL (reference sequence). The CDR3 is CASSHLLPGSSGRGETQYF. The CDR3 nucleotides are TGTGCCAGCAGCCACCTCCTCCCCGGGTCTAGCGGGAGAGGAGAGACCCAGTACTTC.

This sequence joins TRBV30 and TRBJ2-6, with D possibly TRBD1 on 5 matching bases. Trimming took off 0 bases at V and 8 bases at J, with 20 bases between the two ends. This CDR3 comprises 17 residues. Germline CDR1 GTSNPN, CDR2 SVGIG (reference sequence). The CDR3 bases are TGTGCCTGGAGTGTATTATTTGGTCAGGGCCAGACCAACGTCCTGACTTTC. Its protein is CAWSVLFGQGQTNVLTF.

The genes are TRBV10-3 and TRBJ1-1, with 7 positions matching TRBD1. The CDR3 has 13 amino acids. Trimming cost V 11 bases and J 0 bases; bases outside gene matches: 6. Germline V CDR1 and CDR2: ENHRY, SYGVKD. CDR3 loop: CASSGQLNTEAFF. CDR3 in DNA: TGTGCCTCCTCGGGACAGCTGAACACTGAAGCTTTCTTT.

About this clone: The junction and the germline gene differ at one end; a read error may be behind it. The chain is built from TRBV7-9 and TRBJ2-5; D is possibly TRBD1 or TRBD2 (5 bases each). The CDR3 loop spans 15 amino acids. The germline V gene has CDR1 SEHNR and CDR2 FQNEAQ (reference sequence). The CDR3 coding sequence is TGTGCCAGCAGCTTAGGGGACCGAACCCAAGGGACCCAGTACTTC. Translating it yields CASSLGDRTQGTQYF.

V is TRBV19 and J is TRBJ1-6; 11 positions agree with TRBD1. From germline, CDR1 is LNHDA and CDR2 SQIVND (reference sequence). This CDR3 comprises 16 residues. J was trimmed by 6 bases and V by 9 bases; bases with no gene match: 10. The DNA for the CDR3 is TGTGCCAGCAATCGTGGACAGGGGGCGAGTAATTCACCCCTCCACTTT. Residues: CASNRGQGASNSPLHF.

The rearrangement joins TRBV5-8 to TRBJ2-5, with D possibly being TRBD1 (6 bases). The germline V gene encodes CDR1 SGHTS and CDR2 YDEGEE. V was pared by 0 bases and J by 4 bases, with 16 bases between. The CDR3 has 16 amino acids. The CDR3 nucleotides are TGTGCCAGCAGCTTGGAACAGGGTGTATTACGAGAGACCCAGTACTTC. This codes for CASSLEQGVLRETQYF.

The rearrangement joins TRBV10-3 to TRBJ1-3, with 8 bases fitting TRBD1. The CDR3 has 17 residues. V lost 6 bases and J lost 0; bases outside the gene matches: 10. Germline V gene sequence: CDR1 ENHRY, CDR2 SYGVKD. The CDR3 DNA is TGTGCCATCAGCGACCCACAGGGGGGCCTCTCTGGAAACACCATATATTTT. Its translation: CAISDPQGGLSGNTIYF.

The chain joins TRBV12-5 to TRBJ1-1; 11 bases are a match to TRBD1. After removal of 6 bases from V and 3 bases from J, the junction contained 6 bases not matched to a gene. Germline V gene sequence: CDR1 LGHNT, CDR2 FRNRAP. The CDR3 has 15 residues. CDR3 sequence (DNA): TGTGCTAGTGGCCCGGACAGGGGGCGACACACTGAAGCTTTCTTT. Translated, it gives CASGPDRGRHTEAFF.

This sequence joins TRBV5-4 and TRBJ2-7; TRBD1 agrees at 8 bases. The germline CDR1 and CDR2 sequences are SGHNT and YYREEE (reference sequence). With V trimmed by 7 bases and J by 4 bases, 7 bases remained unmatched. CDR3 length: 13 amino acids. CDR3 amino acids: CASGDRKRYEQYF. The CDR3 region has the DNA TGTGCCAGCGGGGACAGGAAGCGGTACGAGCAGTACTTC. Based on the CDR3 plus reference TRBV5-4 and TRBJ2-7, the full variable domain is ETGVTQSPTHLIKTRGQQVTLRCSSQSGHNTVSWYQQALGQGPQFIFQYYREEENGRGNFPPRFSGLQFPNYSSELNVNALELDDSALYLCASGDRKRYEQYFGPGTRLTVT.

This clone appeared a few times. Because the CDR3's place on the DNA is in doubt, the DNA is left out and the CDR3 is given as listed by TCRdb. The CDR3 reads CASSKVGSGANVLTF. The rearrangement links TRBV21-1 to TRBJ2-6. TRBV21-1 is flagged as a pseudogene. The CDR3 is 15 amino acids long, termini counted.

The CDR3 sequence is CAWSPPGQANEKLFF. Here the CDR3 DNA reads TGTGCCTGGAGTCCCCCGGGACAGGCTAATGAAAAACTGTTTTTT. The chain combines TRBV30 with TRBJ1-4, with 8 bases fitting TRBD1. CDR3 length: 15 residues. The V gene's germline CDR1 is GTSNPN and CDR2 SVGIG (reference sequence). After removal of 2 bases from V and 3 bases from J, the junction contained 5 bases not matched to a gene.

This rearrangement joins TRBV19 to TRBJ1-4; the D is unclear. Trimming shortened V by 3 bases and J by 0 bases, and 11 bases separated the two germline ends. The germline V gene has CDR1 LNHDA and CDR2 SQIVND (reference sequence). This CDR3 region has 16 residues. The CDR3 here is CASSIQGTATNEKLFF. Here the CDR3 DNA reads TGTGCCAGTAGTATTCAAGGAACTGCAACTAATGAAAAACTGTTTTTT.

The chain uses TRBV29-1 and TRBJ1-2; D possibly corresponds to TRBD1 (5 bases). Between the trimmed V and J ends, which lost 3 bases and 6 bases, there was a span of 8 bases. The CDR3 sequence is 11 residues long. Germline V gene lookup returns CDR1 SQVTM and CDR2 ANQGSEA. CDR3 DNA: TGCAGCGTTGACAGGGAGGATGGCTACACCTTC. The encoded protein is CSVDREDGYTF.

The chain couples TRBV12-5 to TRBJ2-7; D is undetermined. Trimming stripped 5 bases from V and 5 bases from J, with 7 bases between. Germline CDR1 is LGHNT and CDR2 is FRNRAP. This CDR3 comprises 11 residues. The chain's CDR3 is CASGLENEQYF. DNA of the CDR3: TGTGCTAGTGGTCTGGAAAACGAGCAGTACTTC. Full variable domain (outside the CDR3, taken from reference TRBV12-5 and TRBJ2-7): DARVTQTPRHKVTEMGQEVTMRCQPILGHNTVFWYRQTMMQGLELLAYFRNRAPLDDSGMPKDRFSAEMPDATLATLKIQPSEPRDSAVYFCASGLENEQYFGPGTRLTVT.

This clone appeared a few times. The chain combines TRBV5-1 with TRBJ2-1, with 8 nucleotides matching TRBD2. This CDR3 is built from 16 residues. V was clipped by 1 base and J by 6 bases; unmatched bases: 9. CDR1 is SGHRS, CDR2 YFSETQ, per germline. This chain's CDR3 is CASSLIERGSTNEQFF. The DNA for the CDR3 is TGCGCCAGCAGCTTGATTGAGCGGGGGAGTACCAATGAGCAGTTCTTC.

The CDR3 reads CASSTGLARLTGELFF. CDR3 in DNA: TGTGCCAGCAGCACGGGACTAGCGCGGTTGACCGGGGAGCTGTTTTTT. This chain links TRBV21-1 with TRBJ2-2; the table's D gene call, TRBD2, was not cross checked with the DNA. TRBV21-1 is assigned pseudogene status. This CDR3 region has 16 residues.

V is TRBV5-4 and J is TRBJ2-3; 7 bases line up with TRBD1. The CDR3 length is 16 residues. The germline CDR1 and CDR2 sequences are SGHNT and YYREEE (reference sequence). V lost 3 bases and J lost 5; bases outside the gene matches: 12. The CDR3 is CASSSWFDRVGDTQYF. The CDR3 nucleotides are TGTGCCAGCAGCTCGTGGTTTGACAGGGTTGGAGATACGCAGTATTTT.